The 30 T cell receptor beta chains given below trace back to one sample, sequenced in a study of shared clonotypes between healthy human individuals (dated by TCRdb to the early 2020s). The method behind the library was the immunoSEQ multiplex PCR assay. The clones in this table, taken by TCRdb from immuneACCESS, are in-frame only. Not every clone is retained; where verified, under half of the shortfall comes from an unresolved V gene, and the cause of the rest is unknown. For this sample there are a few hundred thousand clones; roughly three quarters appear just once. The ten most abundant clones make up around 12% of the sample. Sequenced input: PBMCs. The source of these receptors is a woman between 40 and 55 years old in good health. Some clones in this sample may be carry-over from other donors' samples.

This clone was observed at least ten times. The chain couples TRBV4-1 to TRBJ2-5; D might be TRBD2 (5 bases). The J call is uncertain, as TRBJ2-7 better fits the DNA end. Germline CDR1 reads MGHRA; CDR2 reads YSYEKL. The CDR3 runs to 15 residues. The DNA for the CDR3 is TGCGCCAGCAGCCCCGGAGGTGGCATCTCCTACGAGCAGTACTTC. Translated, it gives CASSPGGGISYEQYF.

The count of this clone is one. J is TRBJ2-5 and V is TRBV4-1; D perhaps matches TRBD1 (6 bases). V dropped 1 base and J dropped 2 bases, with 20 bases sitting between them. Looked up from germline, CDR1 is MGHRA and CDR2 is YSYEKL. The CDR3 sequence is 18 residues long. CDR3 in amino acids: CASSQGKGRQAPQETQYF. The CDR3 bases are TGCGCCAGCAGCCAAGGAAAAGGGAGACAGGCACCACAAGAGACCCAGTACTTC.

The chain joins TRBV5-1 to TRBJ2-7; D not certain. In germline, CDR1 is SGHRS, CDR2 YFSETQ. There are 14 residues in the CDR3. Trimming took off 0 bases at V and 4 bases at J, with 11 bases between the two ends. The CDR3, as DNA: TGCGCCAGCAGCTTGGAGATGGGCCGTTACGAGCAGTACTTC. It specifies CASSLEMGRYEQYF.

This rearrangement joins TRBV5-6 to TRBJ2-5, with 9 positions matching TRBD1. Looked up from germline, CDR1 is SGHDT and CDR2 is YYEEEE. This CDR3 contains 16 residues. Trimming cost V 4 bases and J 7 bases; bases outside gene matches: 14. CDR3: CASSLINRGRQATQYF. As DNA, the CDR3 is TGTGCCAGCAGCCTGATCAACAGGGGGCGGCAGGCGACCCAGTACTTC.

Of note for this clone: This sequence is one base from a far larger clone and is likely a read error. The chain uses TRBV29-1 and TRBJ2-7; 10 positions match TRBD2. The V gene's germline CDR1 is SQVTM and CDR2 ANQGSEA. The CDR3 loop spans 14 amino acids. V lost 4 bases, J lost 0 bases, and 3 bases stayed unmatched. The CDR3 nucleotides are TGCAGCGTTGCCCTAGCGGGGGACTCCTACGAGCAGTACTTC. Translating gives CSVALAGDSYEQYF.

This clone was observed once. The V gene is TRBV7-2, the J gene TRBJ2-7; 7 bases line up with TRBD1. The germline gives CDR1 SGHTA, CDR2 FQGNSA. This CDR3 region has 15 residues. The V and J ends lost 5 bases and 0 bases, in that order; junction bases with no gene match: 7. The CDR3 DNA reads TGTGCCAGCAGCGCCCGAGGGGGCGGCTCCTACGAGCAGTACTTC. It yields the protein CASSARGGGSYEQYF.

This clone was counted only a few times. The chain joins TRBV7-2 to TRBJ2-6; 7 bases are a match to TRBD2. Trimming cost V 4 bases and J 0 bases; bases outside gene matches: 6. The CDR3 totals 17 residues. From germline, CDR1 is SGHTA and CDR2 FQGNSA. CDR3 DNA sequence: TGTGCCAGCAGCTGGGTGGCGGGAGCCTCTGGGGCCAACGTCCTGACTTTC. This translates into CASSWVAGASGANVLTF.

This chain connects TRBV28 to TRBJ2-1; D remains ambiguous. Trimming took 7 bases from V and 0 from J, leaving 10 bases between them. The CDR3 is 14 amino acids. The germline V gene has CDR1 MDHEN and CDR2 SYDVKM. The CDR3 sequence: CASNLVSSYNEQFF. The CDR3 region has the DNA TGTGCCAGCAACCTCGTTAGCTCCTACAATGAGCAGTTCTTC.

V usage is TRBV28 and J usage is TRBJ1-2; D uncertain. The CDR3 has 13 residues. V gave up 2 bases and J gave up 8 bases, with 12 bases separating them. CDR1 is MDHEN and CDR2 is SYDVKM in the germline V gene. The CDR3 region has the DNA TGTGCCAGCAGTTTAGGTTGGGGTGGCGGCTACACCTTC. Its translation is CASSLGWGGGYTF.

Comment on this clone: A far larger clone differs by one base, so this is likely a read error. As the CDR3 is not closed by the conserved phenylalanine or tryptophan, this likely results from a read error. The chain recombines TRBV11-2 with TRBJ2-7; a weak D match, TRBD1 (6 bases). The CDR3 runs 14 residues. CDR1 is SGHAT, CDR2 FQNNGV, per germline. V lost 0 bases to trimming and J lost 6 bases, with 12 bases between them. The CDR3 loop reads CASSLDRGAGEQYL. The CDR3 region has the DNA TGTGCCAGCAGCTTAGACAGGGGAGCCGGCGAGCAGTACCTC.

This clone came up once. V is TRBV28 and J is TRBJ1-2, with 12 positions matching TRBD1. The CDR3 is made up of 16 amino acids. Germline V gene lookup returns CDR1 MDHEN and CDR2 SYDVKM. Trimming cost V 8 bases and J 4 bases; bases outside gene matches: 11. CDR3 in amino acids: CASFEATGQGAYGYTF. Written as DNA, the CDR3 is TGTGCCAGCTTCGAGGCGACGGGACAGGGGGCCTATGGCTACACCTTC.

The chain recombines TRBV4-1 with TRBJ1-5; no definite D call. Trimming removed 1 base at V and 4 bases at J, with 11 bases between. The germline gives CDR1 MGHRA, CDR2 YSYEKL. The CDR3 extends over 15 amino acids. The chain's CDR3 is CASSQVAVGNQPQHF. The CDR3 DNA reads as TGCGCCAGCAGCCAAGTGGCTGTTGGAAATCAGCCCCAGCATTTT.

The chain couples TRBV5-4 to TRBJ2-5; D possibly uses TRBD1 or TRBD2 (5 bases each). Trimming took off 4 bases at V and 3 bases at J, with 10 bases between the two ends. From germline, CDR1 is SGHNT and CDR2 YYREEE (reference sequence). This CDR3 has 13 amino acids. The CDR3 loop reads CASSRGPKETQYF. DNA of the CDR3: TGTGCCAGCAGCAGGGGACCAAAAGAGACCCAGTACTTC. The whole variable domain, remainder taken from reference TRBV5-4 and TRBJ2-5, is ETGVTQSPTHLIKTRGQQVTLRCSSQSGHNTVSWYQQALGQGPQFIFQYYREEENGRGNFPPRFSGLQFPNYSSELNVNALELDDSALYLCASSRGPKETQYFGPGTRLLVL.

This chain links TRBV28 with TRBJ1-5, with D unclear. In germline, CDR1 is MDHEN, CDR2 SYDVKM. The V and J ends lost 7 bases and 3 bases respectively, with 19 bases between them. This CDR3 is built from 16 residues. CDR3 in DNA: TGTGCCAGCACCTCCTCAGTTTCGGGATACAATCAGCCCCAGCATTTT. Amino acids: CASTSSVSGYNQPQHF.

This chain connects TRBV7-2 to TRBJ2-7; 9 bases are shared with TRBD2. Germline CDR1 and CDR2: SGHTA and FQGNSA. V shed 2 bases and J 2 bases; nucleotides not matched to a gene: 4. The CDR3 totals 15 residues. The CDR3 DNA reads TGTGCCAGCAGCTTAAGACTAGCGGTCGCCTACGAGCAGTACTTC. Translating it yields CASSLRLAVAYEQYF.

DNA of the CDR3: TGTGCCATTCTGCGACTAGCAGACTCCTACGAGCAGTACTTC. Amino acid sequence: CAILRLADSYEQYF. This chain connects TRBV28 to TRBJ2-7; 7 bases align to TRBD2. The CDR3 spans 14 residues. CDR1 is MDHEN and CDR2 is SYDVKM in the germline V gene. V lost 10 bases to trimming and J lost 0 bases; unmatched junction nucleotides: 9.

V gene TRBV9 combines with J gene TRBJ1-3; 7 bases are a match to TRBD1. J was trimmed by 0 bases and V by 3 bases; bases with no gene match: 3. Germline lookup yields CDR1 SGDLS and CDR2 YYNGEE. The CDR3 runs to 15 residues. CDR3 DNA: TGTGCCAGCAGCGCGACAGGGAGCTCTGGAAACACCATATATTTT. Translated, it gives CASSATGSSGNTIYF. Full variable domain (remainder filled in from reference TRBV9 and TRBJ1-3): DSGVTQTPKHLITATGQRVTLRCSPRSGDLSVYWYQQSLDQGLQFLIQYYNGEERAKGNILERFSAQQFPDLHSELNLSSLELGDSALYFCASSATGSSGNTIYFGEGSWLTVV.

CDR3 nucleotide sequence: TGTGCCAGCAGCTTAGGAAGGCTGGAGACCCAGTACTTC. It yields the protein CASSLGRLETQYF. The V gene is TRBV7-6, the J gene TRBJ2-5, with D unclear. V lost 1 base and J 5 bases, leaving 8 bases between the germline ends. The CDR3 contains 13 residues. Germline-derived CDR1 and CDR2 are SGHVS and FNYEAQ.

About this clone itself: Other DNA sequences in the same sample also yield this CDR3. CDR3 sequence (DNA): TGTGCCAGCAGCCCTAGGGGGGTCTCCTACGAGCAGTACTTC. As protein: CASSPRGVSYEQYF. The genes are TRBV7-9 and TRBJ2-7; either TRBD1 or TRBD2 may fit D (6 bases each). The CDR3 consists of 14 residues. Germline loops: CDR1 SEHNR, CDR2 FQNEAQ (reference sequence). The V end lost 5 bases, the J end lost 0 bases, and 11 bases lay between the germline ends.

The chain joins TRBV29-1 to TRBJ1-5; D call uncertain. Between the trimmed V and J ends, which lost 4 bases and 1 base, there was a span of 8 bases. The CDR3 runs to 13 residues. Germline-derived CDR1 and CDR2 are SQVTM and ANQGSEA. The chain's CDR3 is CSVVANSNQPQHF. DNA for the CDR3: TGCAGCGTTGTCGCCAACAGCAATCAGCCCCAGCATTTT.

V gene TRBV4-1 combines with J gene TRBJ2-1, with 8 bases fitting TRBD2. J gave up 4 bases and V 2 bases, and 16 bases lay outside the gene matches. The germline CDR1 and CDR2 sequences are MGHRA and YSYEKL. This CDR3 spans 19 amino acids. CDR3 protein: CASSQLPPGGPVGYNEQFF. The CDR3 DNA follows: TGCGCCAGCAGCCAACTGCCCCCGGGAGGGCCAGTGGGGTACAATGAGCAGTTCTTC.

V is TRBV9 and J is TRBJ2-7; 15 bases are a match to TRBD2. CDR3 length equals 14 residues. The ends lost 4 bases at V and 6 bases at J; junction bases unmatched: 2. The germline CDR1 and CDR2 sequences are SGDLS and YYNGEE. CDR3 coding DNA: TGTGCCAGCAGCACGGGACTAGCGGGAGGCGAGCAGTACTTC. The encoded protein is CASSTGLAGGEQYF.

This clone was seen more than once but under ten times. This sequence joins TRBV2 and TRBJ2-1; TRBD2 might be the D (6 bases). Germline values: CDR1 SNHLY, CDR2 FYNNEI. V was shortened by 8 bases and J by 3 bases, with 29 bases between the two germline ends. CDR3 length equals 19 residues. Here the CDR3 DNA reads TGTGCCAGCGATGCCGGGACTGGGAAGAGAGTAGAAAACTACAATGAGCAGTTCTTC. It is translated as CASDAGTGKRVENYNEQFF.

This clone is a singleton in its sample. This chain joins TRBV2 and TRBJ1-1, with D unclear. The CDR3 is made up of 13 amino acids. In germline, CDR1 is SNHLY, CDR2 FYNNEI. Trimming stripped 10 bases from V and 4 bases from J, with 16 bases between. The CDR3 bases are TGTGCCATCTACCATCCGGCCGGCACTGAAGCTTTCTTT. Translating it yields CAIYHPAGTEAFF.

The rearrangement joins TRBV18 to TRBJ1-1, with 7 bases matching TRBD1. Germline V gene sequence: CDR1 KGHSH, CDR2 LQKENI. The CDR3 covers 14 residues. J gave up 4 bases and V 5 bases, and 7 bases lay outside the gene matches. CDR3 coding DNA: TGTGCCAGCTCATCCCGCAGGGGGGGCACTGAAGCTTTCTTT. It is translated as CASSSRRGGTEAFF.

This chain uses TRBV27 with TRBJ2-7; 9 positions match TRBD1. Unmatched junction bases numbered 10, after V lost 1 base and J lost 3 bases. The CDR3 totals 17 residues. Germline CDR1 and CDR2: MNHEY and SMNVEV (reference sequence). CDR3 amino acids: CASSLLGGRQGGYEQYF. The CDR3 DNA reads TGTGCCAGCAGTTTATTAGGTGGTCGACAGGGGGGCTACGAGCAGTACTTC.

CDR3 sequence reads: CASSTDSGLRGNEQFF. CDR3 sequence (DNA): TGTGCCAGTAGTACCGATTCCGGGTTACGGGGCAATGAGCAGTTCTTC. This rearrangement joins TRBV19 to TRBJ2-1, with D perhaps matching TRBD2 (5 bases). V lost 4 bases and J lost 6, with 19 bases in between. Germline V gene data show CDR1 as LNHDA and CDR2 as SQIVND (reference sequence). This CDR3 contains 16 residues. Looking up the rest from reference TRBV19 and TRBJ2-1 gives the full variable domain: DGGITQSPKYLFRKEGQNVTLSCEQNLNHDAMYWYRQDPGQGLRLIYYSQIVNDFQKGDIAEGYSVSREKKESFPLTVTSAQKNPTAFYLCASSTDSGLRGNEQFFGPGTRLTVL.

This sequence joins TRBV2 and TRBJ2-6; D is undetermined. The germline V gene has CDR1 SNHLY and CDR2 FYNNEI. The CDR3 is made up of 14 amino acids. Trimming removed 4 bases at V and 3 bases at J, with 7 bases between. The CDR3 DNA sequence: TGTGCCAGCAGTGTGGGCGGTGGGGCCAACGTCCTGACTTTC. It translates to CASSVGGGANVLTF.

The DNA of the CDR3 is TGTGCCAGCAGCGTAGGAACTCGGGGATCCTCCTACGAGCAGTACTTC. This codes for CASSVGTRGSSYEQYF. The rearrangement uses TRBV9 and TRBJ2-7; perhaps TRBD2 as D (5 bases). Trimming took 0 bases from V and 0 from J, leaving 13 bases between them. Germline V lookup: CDR1 SGDLS, CDR2 YYNGEE. This CDR3 has 16 residues.

This clone was seen more than once but under ten times. The rearrangement joins TRBV2 to TRBJ1-5; a possible D gene is TRBD1 (6 bases). Trimming removed 10 bases at V and 6 bases at J, with 19 bases between. This CDR3 has 14 residues. Germline CDR1 SNHLY, CDR2 FYNNEI. CDR3 sequence: CATSGGGSSQPQHF. CDR3 bases: TGTGCCACCTCAGGTGGGGGCTCATCTCAGCCCCAGCATTTT. The complete variable domain, with remaining parts taken from reference TRBV2 and TRBJ1-5, reads EPEVTQTPSHQVTQMGQEVILRCVPISNHLYFYWYRQILGQKVEFLVSFYNNEISEKSEIFDDQFSVERPDGSNFTLKIRSTKLEDSAMYFCATSGGGSSQPQHFGDGTRLSIL.